The 21 T cell receptor beta chains presented below share a single source sample, sequenced in a study of blood T cells in healthy people across ages. A second PCR of about 7 to 11 cycles used a sample-barcoded 5' primer and a J-beta primer mix. TCRdb redid the calling of the 5' RACE reads with MiXCR, one entry per CDR3 protein. This sample has 1.4 million or so distinct CDR3 sequences, with roughly 43% found just once. The source material was blood. These TCRs come from a woman under 30 in good health.

The sample holds a few counts of this clonotype. The genes are TRBV29-1 and TRBJ1-1; unclear D gene. Trimming stripped 7 bases from V and 3 bases from J, with 15 bases between. CDR3 length equals 13 residues. Germline V gene sequence: CDR1 SQVTM, CDR2 ANQGSEA. In nucleotides, the CDR3 is TGCAGCGCCTCCCGGGCCGGGGACACTGAAGCTTTCTTT. Translation gives CSASRAGDTEAFF.

This clonotype was seen more than once but under ten times. The gene calls are TRBV27 and TRBJ2-1; D gene unclear. The CDR3 sequence is 14 residues long. Germline CDR1 MNHEY, CDR2 SMNVEV (reference sequence). The V gene lost 8 bases and the J gene lost 0 bases, with 11 bases spanning the gap. The DNA of the CDR3 is TGTGCCAGCGGTGAGTTGAGCTCCTACAATGAGCAGTTCTTC. It translates to CASGELSSYNEQFF.

The sample holds one count of this clonotype. Germline and junction disagree at one end, which may indicate a read error. The chain has TRBV7-3 and TRBJ2-5; D possibly corresponds to TRBD2 (6 bases). This CDR3 has 16 amino acids. CDR1 and CDR2 (germline): SGHTA, FQGTGA. CDR3 in amino acids: CASSLIGPSDQETQYF. The CDR3 DNA follows: TGCGCCAGCAGCTTAATTGGGCCTAGCGACCAAGAGACCCAGTACTTC.

This clonotype was counted many times. The chain carries TRBV4-3 and TRBJ2-3; D gene ambiguous. V gave up 1 base and J gave up 1 base, with 12 bases separating them. Per germline, CDR1 LGHNA and CDR2 YSLEER. The CDR3 length is 16 residues. CDR3: CASSQAIGIGTDTQYF. CDR3 in DNA: TGCGCCAGCAGCCAAGCCATTGGTATCGGCACAGATACGCAGTATTTT.

The chain uses TRBV7-2 and TRBJ2-5; D possibly corresponds to TRBD2 (5 bases). Germline CDR1 reads SGHTA; CDR2 reads FQGNSA. This CDR3 is built from 13 residues. Trimming cost V 4 bases and J 11 bases, with 17 bases left between them. The CDR3 sequence: CASSSAGVLEQYF. The CDR3 DNA reads TGTGCCAGCAGCTCCGCCGGGGTGTTAGAGCAGTACTTC.

To note about this clonotype: Compared with germline, one end of the junction differs, possibly owing to a read error. The chain combines TRBV10-3 with TRBJ2-3; either TRBD1 or TRBD2 may supply D (5 bases each). Germline V gene sequence: CDR1 ENHRY, CDR2 SYGVKD. CDR3 size: 15 residues. CDR3 sequence reads: CAISDGTAGTDAQYF. As DNA, the CDR3 is TGTGCCATCAGCGACGGGACCGCAGGTACAGATGCGCAGTATTTT.

This chain connects TRBV4-1 to TRBJ1-3; D is ambiguous. The V end lost 3 bases, the J end lost 2 bases, and 11 bases lay between the germline ends. The CDR3 loop spans 15 amino acids. CDR1 MGHRA and CDR2 YSYEKL come from the germline V gene. The CDR3 protein is CASSHRAWPGNTIYF. CDR3 nucleotide sequence: TGCGCCAGCAGCCACCGCGCATGGCCTGGAAACACCATATATTTT.

The rearrangement uses TRBV29-1 and TRBJ2-1, with D perhaps matching TRBD2 (5 bases). Germline values: CDR1 SQVTM, CDR2 ANQGSEA. The ends were cut back, 5 bases at V and 0 bases at J, with 23 bases in the middle. The CDR3 extends over 18 amino acids. The DNA of the CDR3 is TGCAGCGTTCCCTATGCCAGCGGAATTTCAAGCTCCTACAATGAGCAGTTCTTC. Translating gives CSVPYASGISSSYNEQFF.

This clonotype was observed once. An end of the junction does not agree with germline; a read error may underlie this. The rearrangement joins TRBV30 to TRBJ1-2; D gene uncertain. This CDR3 comprises 12 residues. The germline V gene has CDR1 GTSNPN and CDR2 SVGIG (reference sequence). The CDR3 DNA is TGTGCCGGGAGTTCAGAACCCTATGGCTACACCTTC. Encoded protein: CAGSSEPYGYTF.

CDR3 amino acids: CASSSSGGKFYGYTF. CDR3 DNA sequence: TGTGCCAGCAGTTCCTCAGGGGGGAAGTTCTATGGCTACACCTTC. This sequence joins TRBV6-5 and TRBJ1-2; TRBD1 matches 7 bases. The V gene's germline CDR1 is MNHEY and CDR2 SVGAGI. The CDR3 totals 15 residues. Germline trimming cut 4 bases from V and 4 bases from J; bases unmatched to any gene: 9.

This clonotype turned up a few times. Being one base from a much bigger clone, this may be a read error. The genes are TRBV29-1 and TRBJ2-1, with 8 bases lining up with TRBD2. The CDR3 contains 13 residues. Germline V lookup: CDR1 SQVTM, CDR2 ANQGSEA. Losses at the gene ends were 7 bases for V and 7 bases for J; bases not matched to a gene: 9. DNA for the CDR3: TGCAGCGCCCGACGAGCGGGAGTGAATGAGCAGTTCTTC. This translates into CSARRAGVNEQFF.

The rearrangement links TRBV5-6 to TRBJ2-1, with no clear D. CDR1 and CDR2 from the germline V gene are SGHDT and YYEEEE. The CDR3 loop spans 14 amino acids. V lost 1 base, J lost 6 bases, and 11 bases lay in between. The CDR3 loop is CASSLYLVSNEQFF. Here the CDR3 DNA reads TGTGCCAGCAGCTTGTATCTGGTCAGCAATGAGCAGTTCTTC.

The chain employs TRBV6-5 and TRBJ2-1; unclear D gene. Trimming cost V 0 bases and J 0 bases, with 9 bases left between them. The CDR3 contains 16 residues. Germline assignment: CDR1 MNHEY and CDR2 SVGAGI. CDR3 sequence reads: CASSYSRRSSYNEQFF. In DNA form, the CDR3 reads TGTGCCAGCAGTTACTCCCGAAGAAGCTCCTACAATGAGCAGTTCTTC.

This clonotype was counted between two and nine times. This sequence joins TRBV2 and TRBJ2-4; 10 nucleotides line up with TRBD1. There are 13 residues in the CDR3. Germline CDR1 SNHLY, CDR2 FYNNEI. The junction had 4 bases not matched to a gene; V was cut back by 6 bases and J by 8 bases. Here the CDR3 DNA reads TGTGCCAGCAGAGCGGGGACAGGGGACATTCAGTACTTC. Translated: CASRAGTGDIQYF.

The chain combines TRBV7-9 with TRBJ2-1; no clear D. V shed 1 base and J shed 12 bases, with 7 bases lying between them. The CDR3 covers 11 residues. Germline CDR1 SEHNR, CDR2 FQNEAQ (reference sequence). The CDR3 loop is CASSLGFGQFF. DNA for the CDR3: TGTGCCAGCAGCTTAGGGTTTGGGCAGTTCTTC.

The J gene is TRBJ2-5, the V gene TRBV28, with 10 bases that match TRBD2. The CDR3 consists of 16 residues. Germline values: CDR1 MDHEN, CDR2 SYDVKM. V shed 4 bases, J shed 4 bases, and the junction held 9 bases outside the gene matches. Written as DNA, the CDR3 is TGTGCCAGCAGTTGGGTCAGGCTAGCGGGAGCAGAGACCCAGTACTTC. Translation gives CASSWVRLAGAETQYF.

This chain joins TRBV12-3 or TRBV12-4 and TRBJ1-5, with a possible D match to TRBD1 (5 bases). The CDR3 has 15 residues. V was shortened by 3 bases and J by 4 bases, with 13 bases between the two germline ends. The CDR3 here is CASSFIGGGNQPQHF. The DNA for the CDR3 is TGTGCCAGCAGTTTTATCGGGGGAGGAAATCAGCCCCAGCATTTT.

There are a few counts of this clonotype. This CDR3 reads CASSPSGGPNYNEQFF. The CDR3 DNA follows: TGTGCCAGCAGCCCGTCAGGGGGCCCAAATTACAATGAGCAGTTCTTC. The gene calls are TRBV7-9 and TRBJ2-1, with 8 nucleotides matching TRBD1. The junction had 10 bases not matched to a gene; V was cut back by 5 bases and J by 4 bases. Germline V gives CDR1 SEHNR, CDR2 FQNEAQ (reference sequence). The CDR3 loop spans 16 amino acids.

This clonotype was seen more than once but under ten times. This chain connects TRBV6-2 or TRBV6-3 to TRBJ2-5; no reliable D call. CDR1 MNHEY and CDR2 SVGEGT come from the germline V gene. V lost 2 bases and J 0 bases, leaving 10 bases between the germline ends. The CDR3 length is 15 residues. For the CDR3, the DNA is TGTGCCAGCAGTTACAGTAGGCGGAACCAAGAGACCCAGTACTTC. Translation: CASSYSRRNQETQYF.

This clonotype turned up a few times. The chain employs TRBV6-1 and TRBJ2-4; D ambiguous. V was trimmed by 4 bases and J by 1 base, leaving 17 bases between them. The CDR3 runs 17 residues. The V gene's germline CDR1 is MNHNS and CDR2 SASEGT. In nucleotides, the CDR3 is TGTGCCAGCAGTGTCCGTCCCGGGCCTCCGGCCAAAAACATTCAGTACTTC. Translated: CASSVRPGPPAKNIQYF.

The J gene is TRBJ1-5, the V gene TRBV4-1; D gene ambiguous. Trimming shortened V by 1 base and J by 3 bases, and 10 bases separated the two germline ends. Germline V CDR1 and CDR2: MGHRA, YSYEKL. This CDR3 contains 15 residues. The CDR3 region is CASSQVTLSNQPQHF. The CDR3 coding sequence is TGCGCCAGCAGCCAAGTGACTCTGTCCAATCAGCCCCAGCATTTT.